This T cell receptor beta chain was recorded in a study of blood T cell repertoires in COVID-19. For the study at large: From the United States, Italy and Spain came samples of acute and convalescent COVID-19. The analysed material was cDNA or gDNA that came from T cells, B-cell-depleted T cells, or PBMCs.

This CDR3 has 12 residues. V lost 2 bases to trimming and J lost 8 bases, with 9 bases between them. Per the germline V gene, CDR1 is MRHNA and CDR2 is SNTAGT. Per the original data handling: Reference gene primers were amplified, and this amplification served to estimate nucleated cell counts. Only in-frame clones appear in the TCRdb table, and some are missing; sequencing was by immunoSEQ multiplex PCR. That table gives V, J and clone size, and the DNA gave D and trimming. This sample yields some 370,000 clones, of which around 92% are seen a single time; around 1.3% belongs to the top ten. The sequenced sample was peripheral blood. The V and J genes are TRBV6-4 and TRBJ1-1, with D perhaps matching TRBD1 (5 bases). The source is a man in his forties or fifties with acute or convalescent COVID-19. CDR3 region: CASSDLRGEAFF. As DNA, the CDR3 is TGTGCCAGCAGTGACCTACGGGGGGAAGCTTTCTTT.